This T cell receptor (beta chain) appears in the sequencing data of a study of blood T cell repertoires in COVID-19. Generated by immunoSEQ multiplex PCR, the TCRdb table keeps only in-frame clones and is missing some. The table has 220,000 or so clones, roughly 89% seen once. J lost 10 bases, V lost 6 bases, and 7 bases had no gene match. Germline V CDR1 and CDR2: MNHNY, SVGAGI (reference sequence). This CDR3 has 13 amino acids. All recovered Cohort 3 donors got two negative PCRs, got clearance, or saw symptom resolution. Sequencing input: PBMCs or T cells enriched from blood (not recorded which). The sequence derives from a woman aged 40 to 50 who had recovered from COVID-19. The chain couples TRBV6-6 to TRBJ2-1, with TRBD1 matching over 9 bases. CDR3 sequence (DNA): TGTGCCAGCAGCGGGACAGGGCTTCGGGAGCAGTTCTTC. The encoded protein is CASSGTGLREQFF.